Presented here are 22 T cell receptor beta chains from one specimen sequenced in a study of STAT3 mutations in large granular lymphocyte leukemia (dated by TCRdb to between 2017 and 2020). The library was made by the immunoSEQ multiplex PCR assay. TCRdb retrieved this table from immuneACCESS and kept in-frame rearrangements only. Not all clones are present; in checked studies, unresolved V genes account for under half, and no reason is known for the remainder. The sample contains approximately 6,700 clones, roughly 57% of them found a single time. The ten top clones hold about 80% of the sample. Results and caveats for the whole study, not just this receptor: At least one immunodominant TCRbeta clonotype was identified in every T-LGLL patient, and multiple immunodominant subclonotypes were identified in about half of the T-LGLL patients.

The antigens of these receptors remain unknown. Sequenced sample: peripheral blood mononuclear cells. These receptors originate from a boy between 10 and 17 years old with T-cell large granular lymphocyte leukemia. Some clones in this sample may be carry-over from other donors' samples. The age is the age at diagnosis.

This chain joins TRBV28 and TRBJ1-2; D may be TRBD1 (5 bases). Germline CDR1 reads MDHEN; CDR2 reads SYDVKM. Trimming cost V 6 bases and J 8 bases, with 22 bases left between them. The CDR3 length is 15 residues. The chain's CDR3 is CASSPGRGRYRGYTF. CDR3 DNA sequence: TGTGCCAGCAGCCCGGGGAGGGGCCGATATAGGGGCTACACCTTC.

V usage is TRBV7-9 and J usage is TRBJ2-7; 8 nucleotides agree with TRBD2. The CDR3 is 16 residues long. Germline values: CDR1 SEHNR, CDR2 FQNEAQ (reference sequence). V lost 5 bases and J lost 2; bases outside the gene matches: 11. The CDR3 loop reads CASSTGGQGKAYEQYF. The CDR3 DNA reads TGTGCCAGCAGCACGGGGGGGCAGGGTAAGGCCTACGAGCAGTACTTC.

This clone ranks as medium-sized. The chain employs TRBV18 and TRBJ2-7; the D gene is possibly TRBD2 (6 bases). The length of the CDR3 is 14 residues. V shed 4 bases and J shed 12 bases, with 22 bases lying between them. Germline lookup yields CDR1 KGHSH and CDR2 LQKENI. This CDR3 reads CASSRGGTDERRYF. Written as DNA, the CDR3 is TGTGCCAGCTCACGGGGCGGGACGGATGAAAGGCGGTACTTC.

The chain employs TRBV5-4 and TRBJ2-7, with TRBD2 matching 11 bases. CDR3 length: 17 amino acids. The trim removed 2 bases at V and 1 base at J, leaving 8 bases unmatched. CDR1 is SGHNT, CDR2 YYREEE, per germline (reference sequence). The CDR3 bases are TGTGCCAGCAGCTTTGGGCTAGCGGGAGGAGCGTCCTACGAGCAGTACTTC. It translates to CASSFGLAGGASYEQYF.

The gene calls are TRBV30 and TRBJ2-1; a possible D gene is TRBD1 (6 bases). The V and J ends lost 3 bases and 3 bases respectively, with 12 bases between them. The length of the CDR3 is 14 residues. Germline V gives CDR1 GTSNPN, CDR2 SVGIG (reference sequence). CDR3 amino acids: CAWRDRYNYNEQFF. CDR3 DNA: TGTGCCTGGAGGGACAGATATAACTACAATGAGCAGTTCTTC.

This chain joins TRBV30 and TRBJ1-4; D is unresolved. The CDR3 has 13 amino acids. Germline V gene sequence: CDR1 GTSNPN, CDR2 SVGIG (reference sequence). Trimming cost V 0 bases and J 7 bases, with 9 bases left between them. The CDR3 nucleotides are TGTGCCTGGAGTGTACGCGGGGTTGAAAAACTGTTTTTT. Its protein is CAWSVRGVEKLFF.

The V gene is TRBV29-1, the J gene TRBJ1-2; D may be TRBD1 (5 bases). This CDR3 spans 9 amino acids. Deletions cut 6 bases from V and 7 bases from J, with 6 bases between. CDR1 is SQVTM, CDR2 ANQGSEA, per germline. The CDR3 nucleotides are TGCAGCGTGGGGGGTGGCTACACCTTC. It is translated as CSVGGGYTF.

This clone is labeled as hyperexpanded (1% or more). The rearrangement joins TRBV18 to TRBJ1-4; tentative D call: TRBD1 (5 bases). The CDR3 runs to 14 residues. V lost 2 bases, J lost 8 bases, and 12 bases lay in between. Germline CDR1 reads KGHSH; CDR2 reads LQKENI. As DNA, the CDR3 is TGTGCCAGCTCACCATTCTGGACACTAGAAAAACTGTTTTTT. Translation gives CASSPFWTLEKLFF.

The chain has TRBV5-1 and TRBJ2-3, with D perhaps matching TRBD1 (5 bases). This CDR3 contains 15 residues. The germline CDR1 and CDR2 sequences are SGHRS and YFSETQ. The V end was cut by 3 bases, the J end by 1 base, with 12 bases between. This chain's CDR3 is CASSWGPSRTDTQYF. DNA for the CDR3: TGCGCCAGCAGCTGGGGCCCTTCTCGCACAGATACGCAGTATTTT.

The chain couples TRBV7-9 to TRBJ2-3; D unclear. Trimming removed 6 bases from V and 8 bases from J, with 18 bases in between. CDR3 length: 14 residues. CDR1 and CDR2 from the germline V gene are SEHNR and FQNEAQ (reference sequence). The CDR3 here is CASSYLILGGTQYF. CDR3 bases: TGTGCCAGCAGTTACCTTATTTTAGGTGGTACGCAGTATTTT.

For the CDR3, the DNA is TGCGCCAGCAGCGCCCCGGGACAGGAATTCTATGGCTACACCTTC. Residues: CASSAPGQEFYGYTF. V gene TRBV5-1 combines with J gene TRBJ1-2; TRBD1 agrees at 8 bases. The CDR3 totals 15 residues. Germline lookup yields CDR1 SGHRS and CDR2 YFSETQ. The V segment lost 4 bases and the J segment 4 bases; nucleotides outside the gene matches: 9.

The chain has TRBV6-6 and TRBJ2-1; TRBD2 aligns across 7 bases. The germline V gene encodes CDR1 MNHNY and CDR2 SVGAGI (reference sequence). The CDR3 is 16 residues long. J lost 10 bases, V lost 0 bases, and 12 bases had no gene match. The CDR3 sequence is CASSYSEGGPISEQFF. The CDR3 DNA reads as TGTGCCAGCAGTTACTCTGAGGGAGGGCCAATTTCCGAGCAGTTCTTC.

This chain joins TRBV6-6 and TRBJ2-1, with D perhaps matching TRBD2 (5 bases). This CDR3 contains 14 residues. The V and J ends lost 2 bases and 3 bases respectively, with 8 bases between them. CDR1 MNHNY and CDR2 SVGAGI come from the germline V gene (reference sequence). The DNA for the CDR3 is TGTGCCAGCAGTTACGACGGGGTCTACAATGAGCAGTTCTTC. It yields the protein CASSYDGVYNEQFF.

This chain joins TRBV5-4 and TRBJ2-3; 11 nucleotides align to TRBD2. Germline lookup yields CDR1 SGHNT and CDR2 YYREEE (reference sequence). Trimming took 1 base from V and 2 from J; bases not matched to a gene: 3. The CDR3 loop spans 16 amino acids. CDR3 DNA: TGTGCCAGCAGCTTGAAGGGACTAGCGGCCACAGATACGCAGTATTTT. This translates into CASSLKGLAATDTQYF.

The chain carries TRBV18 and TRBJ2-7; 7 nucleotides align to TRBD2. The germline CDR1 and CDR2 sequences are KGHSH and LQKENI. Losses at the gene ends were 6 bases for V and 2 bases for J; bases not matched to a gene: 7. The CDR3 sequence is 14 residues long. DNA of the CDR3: TGTGCCAGCTCTGAACTAGCGTCAACCTACGAGCAGTACTTC. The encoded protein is CASSELASTYEQYF.

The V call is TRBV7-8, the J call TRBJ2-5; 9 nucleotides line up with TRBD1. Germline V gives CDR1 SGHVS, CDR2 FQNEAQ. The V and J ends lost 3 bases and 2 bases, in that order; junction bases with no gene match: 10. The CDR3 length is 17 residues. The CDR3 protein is CASSLWGQGFNQETQYF. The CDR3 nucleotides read TGTGCCAGCAGCTTGTGGGGACAGGGCTTTAATCAAGAGACCCAGTACTTC.

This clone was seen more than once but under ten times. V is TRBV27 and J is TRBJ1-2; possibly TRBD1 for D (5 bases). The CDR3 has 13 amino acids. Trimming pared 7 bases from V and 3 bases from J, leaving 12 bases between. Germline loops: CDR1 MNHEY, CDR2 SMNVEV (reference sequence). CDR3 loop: CASTAGRDYGYTF. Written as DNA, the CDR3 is TGTGCCAGCACCGCGGGACGAGACTATGGCTACACCTTC.

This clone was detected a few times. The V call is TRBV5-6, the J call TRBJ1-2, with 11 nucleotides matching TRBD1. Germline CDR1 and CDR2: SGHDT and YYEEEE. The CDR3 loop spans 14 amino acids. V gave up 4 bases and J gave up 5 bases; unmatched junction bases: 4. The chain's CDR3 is CASSRGTGGYGYTF. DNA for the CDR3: TGTGCCAGCAGCCGAGGGACAGGGGGTTATGGCTACACCTTC.

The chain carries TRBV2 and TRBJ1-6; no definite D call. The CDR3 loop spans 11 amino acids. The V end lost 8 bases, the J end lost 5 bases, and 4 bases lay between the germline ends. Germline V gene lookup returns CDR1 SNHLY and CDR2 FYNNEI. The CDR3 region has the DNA TGTGCCAGCGCCAATAATTCACCCCTCCACTTT. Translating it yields CASANNSPLHF. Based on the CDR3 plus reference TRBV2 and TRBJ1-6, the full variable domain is EPEVTQTPSHQVTQMGQEVILRCVPISNHLYFYWYRQILGQKVEFLVSFYNNEISEKSEIFDDQFSVERPDGSNFTLKIRSTKLEDSAMYFCASANNSPLHFGNGTRLTVT.

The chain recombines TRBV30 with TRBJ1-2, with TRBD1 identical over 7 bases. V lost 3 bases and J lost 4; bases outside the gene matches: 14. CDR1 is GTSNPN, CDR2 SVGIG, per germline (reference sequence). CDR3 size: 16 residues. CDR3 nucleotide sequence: TGTGCCTGGAGGGGGGGACAGATATTCCCCAGCTATGGCTACACCTTC. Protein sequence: CAWRGGQIFPSYGYTF.

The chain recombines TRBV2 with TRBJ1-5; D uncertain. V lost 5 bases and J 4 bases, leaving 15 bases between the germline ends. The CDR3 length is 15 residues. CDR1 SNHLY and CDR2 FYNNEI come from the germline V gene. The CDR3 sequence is CASSQDLQRNQPQHF. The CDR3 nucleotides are TGTGCCAGCAGTCAGGACCTTCAGCGTAATCAGCCCCAGCATTTT.

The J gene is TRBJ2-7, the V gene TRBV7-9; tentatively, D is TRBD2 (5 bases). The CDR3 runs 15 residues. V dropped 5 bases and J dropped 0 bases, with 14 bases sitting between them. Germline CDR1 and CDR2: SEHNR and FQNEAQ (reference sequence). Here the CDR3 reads CASSPRVTNSYEQYF. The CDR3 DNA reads TGTGCCAGCAGCCCGAGGGTGACAAACTCCTACGAGCAGTACTTC.